The clone carrying this T cell receptor (beta chain) was observed many times. What it binds is not known. The data belong to a study of regulatory T cells in long-lasting Graves disease. Study conclusions and caveats: Patients with persistent disease shared roughly 3,000 public clonotypes, outpacing the 900 to 1,000 shared by new patients.

CDR3 length: 13 residues. V was shortened by 2 bases and J by 5 bases, with 10 bases between the two germline ends. Germline loops: CDR1 SGHTS, CDR2 YDEGEE. Assembly of TCR beta libraries relied on iRepertoire HTBI primers together with Arm-PCR of CDR3 regions. TCRdb recomputed calls from the multiplex PCR reads with MiXCR, one row per CDR3 protein. The sample contains hundreds of thousands of distinct CDR3 sequences, approximately 16% of which appear only once. Indicated time point: newly diagnosed GD, antithyroid drugs for less than 3 months. PBMC RNA was the source of the TCR library. These records were also assigned to another study, of T cells in Graves' hyperthyroidism and ophthalmopathy.

The chain combines TRBV5-8 with TRBJ1-2; no firm D call. This TCR came from a woman aged 40-60 years with Graves disease. Sequenced here: peripheral blood mononuclear cells (PBMCs), sampled at new diagnosis, from a patient treated with antithyroid drugs. The CDR3 DNA follows: TGTGCCAGCAGCTTCGGCAGGTGGTATGGCTACACCTTC. Translation: CASSFGRWYGYTF.